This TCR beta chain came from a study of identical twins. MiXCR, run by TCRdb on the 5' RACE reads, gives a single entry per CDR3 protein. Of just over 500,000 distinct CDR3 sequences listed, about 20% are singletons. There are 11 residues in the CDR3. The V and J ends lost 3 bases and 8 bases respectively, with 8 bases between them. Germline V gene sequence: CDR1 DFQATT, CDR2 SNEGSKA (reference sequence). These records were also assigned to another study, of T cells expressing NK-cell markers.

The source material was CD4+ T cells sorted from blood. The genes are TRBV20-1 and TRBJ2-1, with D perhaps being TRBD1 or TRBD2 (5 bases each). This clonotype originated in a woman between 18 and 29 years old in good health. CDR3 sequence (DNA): TGCAGTGCTAGGGGGGACGATGAGCAGTTCTTC. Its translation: CSARGDDEQFF.